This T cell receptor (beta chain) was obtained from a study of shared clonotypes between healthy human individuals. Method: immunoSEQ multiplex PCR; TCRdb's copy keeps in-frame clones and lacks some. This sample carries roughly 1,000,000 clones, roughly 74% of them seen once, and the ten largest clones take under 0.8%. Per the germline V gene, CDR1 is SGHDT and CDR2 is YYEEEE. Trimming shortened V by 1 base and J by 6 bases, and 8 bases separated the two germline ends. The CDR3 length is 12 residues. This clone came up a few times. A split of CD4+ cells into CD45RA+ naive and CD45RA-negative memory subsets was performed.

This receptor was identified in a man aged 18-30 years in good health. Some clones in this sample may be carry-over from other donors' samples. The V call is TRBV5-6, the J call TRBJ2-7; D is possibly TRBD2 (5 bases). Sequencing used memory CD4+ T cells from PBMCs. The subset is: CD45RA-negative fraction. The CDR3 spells CASSLRGFEQYF. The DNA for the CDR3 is TGTGCCAGCAGCTTGCGGGGATTCGAGCAGTACTTC.